This T cell receptor (beta chain) was observed in a study of CXCR3-negative and CXCR3-positive naive CD8 T cells. Overall study context: The TRB read total, about 135 million, broke down to about 1.5 +/- 0.3 million reads per library.

A remark on this clonotype: Antigen specificity is unknown.

CDR1 and CDR2 from the germline V gene are SQVTM and ANQGSEA. This CDR3 spans 13 amino acids. Identification of naive CD8+ T cells rested on CD45RO-CCR7+CD27+CD95- status. TRB cDNA was prepared as libraries by UMI-labeled 5' RACE. TCRdb re-called the 5' RACE reads; one entry per CDR3 protein, DNA not given. Across thousands of distinct CDR3 sequences, the top ten clones capture around 1.5% of the sample. Study-level findings and limits: Memory, not naive, CXCR3-negative and CXCR3-positive cells differed in TRBV-TRBJ usage. More hydrophobic TRB CDR3s occurred in CXCR3-positive than in CXCR3-negative naive cells.

The sequenced sample was naive CXCR3- CD8+ T cells from blood. Subset meaning: CD45RO-CCR7+CD27+CD95- naive CD8+ T cells lacking CXCR3 (TNR3-). The genes are TRBV29-1 and TRBJ2-1; the TCRdb D gene call, TRBD1, has no DNA to confirm it. The sequence came from a human donor in good health. Some clones in this sample may be carry-over from other donors' samples. The CDR3 here is CSADRGTYNEQFF.